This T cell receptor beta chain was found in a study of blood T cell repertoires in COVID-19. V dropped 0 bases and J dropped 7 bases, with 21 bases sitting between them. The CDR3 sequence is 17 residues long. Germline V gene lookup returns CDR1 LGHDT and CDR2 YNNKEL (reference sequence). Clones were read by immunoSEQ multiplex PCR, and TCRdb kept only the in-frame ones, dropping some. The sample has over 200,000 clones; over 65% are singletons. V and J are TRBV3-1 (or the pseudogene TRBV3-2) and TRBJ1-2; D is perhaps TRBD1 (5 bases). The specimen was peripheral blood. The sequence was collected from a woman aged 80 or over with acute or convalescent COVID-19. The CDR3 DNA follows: TGTGCCAGCAGCCAAGAGGTGGAGGGTAGGGGAACTATTGGCTACACCTTC. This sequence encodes CASSQEVEGRGTIGYTF.